This T cell receptor (beta chain) stems from a study of beta chain features in type 1 diabetes (dated by TCRdb to 2016 to 2019). Turning to the overall study: Mean age, gender distribution, total cell number and subset yield were not different between patients and healthy donors. A total of roughly 98,000,000 sorted cells were examined across all samples, and RNA yield correlated strongly with the number of cells per subset. The study compared TCRB repertoires of sorted circulating CD4+ T cell subsets between recently diagnosed type 1 diabetes patients and matched healthy donors. Whereas all 30 or so donors provided naive and central memory subsets, regulatory and stem cell-like memory subsets were isolated from just 8 patients and about 8 healthy donors.

A single peripheral blood draw of approximately 0.11 L on average was collected from each donor into heparinised tubes. Using a panel that included CD45RO, CCR7, CD25, CD127, CD95 and CD27, naive, central memory, regulatory and stem cell-like memory CD4+ T cells were sorted on a BD FACSAria II. Purity was above 98% for every sorted population. Right away, PBMCs were isolated by Lymphoprep density gradient centrifugation and were stained directly, with no culture step. To minimize batch effects, samples were stained and sorted in pairs, one healthy donor with one patient per experiment. Trimming removed 4 bases from V and 1 base from J; the gene matches leave 6 bases unexplained. For CDR1 and CDR2, the germline V gene lists LGHNT and FRNRAP. Reading from cysteine to phenylalanine, the CDR3 counts 15 amino acids. Kept here is only the CDR3 DNA, which spans 45 bases and is read in frame from base 1.

The paper's findings and limits, for the study overall: Because cDNA was sequenced instead of genomic DNA, activated cells with high expression could be over-represented, although the groups did not differ in activation or CD3 levels. Type 1 diabetes patients showed a moderate but significant shortening of TCRB CDR3 length in all four CD4+ subsets. At VDJ recombination sites, patients with type 1 diabetes made fewer insertions and deleted more nucleotides, a pattern implying thymic rearrangement abnormalities. Naive, central memory and regulatory TCRB repertoires appeared more similar among patients than among healthy donors. HLA sub-analyses involved small numbers of individuals, so any influence of HLA type on TCRB rearrangement remained unresolved. PCR may preferentially amplify shorter templates, but because patient and control samples were amplified and corrected together, any resulting skew would affect both groups equally.

The entire amount of isolated RNA was reverse transcribed using the High Capacity cDNA Reverse Transcription Kit, so the sequenced TCRB transcripts were expressed ones. Deep immunoSEQ sequencing was applied to naive, central memory and regulatory T cell samples, giving an average of around 3.8 million total reads per sample. Sorted cells were lysed in RLT buffer and RNA was extracted with DNase-treated RNeasy Micro or Mini kits, depending on cell number. Each cell subset was processed on its own to prevent cross-contamination, while patient and healthy donor samples were processed together. Using the immunoSEQ multiplex PCR, TCRB sequences were amplified from cDNA into 87-bp fragments spanning the CDR3 region. The amplicons were sequenced using the Illumina HiSeq platform. On the study's bioinformatics: PCR bias was computationally corrected using synthetic template baselines, reads within Hamming distance 2 were collapsed, and singletons that could not be merged were discarded. Reads were aligned against IMGT to assign V, D and J genes, CDR3 length and insertions or deletions at six rearrangement sites. Within each subset, clonotype counts were normalized to sorted cell number, and only after that were true diversity and Gini coefficients computed with the tcR R package. The overlap coefficient, calculated on TCRB nucleotide sequences, was used to quantify repertoire sharing. TCRdb re-hosts the immuneACCESS table, in-frame sequences only. Its copies lack some clones; in the studies checked, an unresolved V gene accounts for under half of them, and the cause for the rest is not known. From that table come the V and J calls and clone size; the DNA was used to work out D and trimming. This sample comprises about 160,000 clones, around 8% of them detected only once. The ten most abundant clones make up approximately 0.87% of the sample.

In regard to this clone: Its binding antigen is unknown. One base away there is no much larger clone; base qualities are not given.

This receptor chain uses TRBV12-5 and TRBJ1-1, with TRBD1 matching 7 junction bases. The TCR originated in a woman aged 40 to 50 with type 1 diabetes. Sequencing used central memory CD4+ T cells from blood. The sequenced DNA: TGTGCTAGTGGTTCGCCGACAGGGCGGAACACTGAAGCTTTCTTT. The translation is CASGSPTGRNTEAFF.